This T cell receptor (beta chain) is from a study of blood T cell repertoires in COVID-19. Seattle participants joined during active infection and were tracked over time. Only in-frame clones appear in the TCRdb table, and some are missing; sequencing was by immunoSEQ multiplex PCR. The table shows about 170,000 clones, with around 85% occurring only once. Germline lookup yields CDR1 MDHEN and CDR2 SYDVKM. The length of the CDR3 is 14 residues. Trimming removed 4 bases from V and 4 bases from J, with 13 bases in between. The clonotype comes from a woman of 80 years or more with COVID-19, enrolled during active disease. The chain joins TRBV28 to TRBJ1-2, with D maybe TRBD1 (5 bases). The sample consisted of peripheral blood. CDR3 sequence: CASSSGSVFYGYTF. The CDR3 DNA reads TGTGCCAGCAGTTCAGGGTCCGTCTTCTATGGCTACACCTTC.